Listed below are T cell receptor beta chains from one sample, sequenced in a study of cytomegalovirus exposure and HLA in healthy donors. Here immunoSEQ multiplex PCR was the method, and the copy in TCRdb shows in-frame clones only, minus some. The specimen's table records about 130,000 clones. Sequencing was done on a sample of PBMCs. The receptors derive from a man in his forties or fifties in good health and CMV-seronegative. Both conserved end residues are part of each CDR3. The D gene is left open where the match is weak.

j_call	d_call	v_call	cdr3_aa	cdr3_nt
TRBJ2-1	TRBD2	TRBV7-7	CASSQGLASNEQFF	TGTGCTAGCAGCCAGGGACTAGCGAGCAATGAGCAGTTCTTC
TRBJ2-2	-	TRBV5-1	CASSLAGGELFF	TGCGCCAGCAGCTTGGCAGGAGGGGAGCTGTTTTTT
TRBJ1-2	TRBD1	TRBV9	CASSVGTGGGYTF	TGTGCCAGCAGCGTAGGGACAGGGGGAGGCTACACCTTC
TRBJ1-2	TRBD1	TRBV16	CASSQHLGDSYNYGYTF	TGTGCCAGCAGCCAACATCTAGGGGACAGCTATAACTATGGCTACACCTTC
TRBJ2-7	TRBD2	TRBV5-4	CASRAGGGASYEQYF	TGTGCCAGCAGGGCGGGAGGTGGAGCCTCCTACGAGCAGTACTTC
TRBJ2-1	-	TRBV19	CASSNPGGHRFF	TGTGCCAGTAGTAATCCCGGGGGGCATAGGTTCTTC
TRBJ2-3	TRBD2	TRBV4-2	CASSPQAPGDGGRATTNTQYF	TGTGCCAGCAGCCCCCAGGCTCCAGGTGATGGCGGGAGGGCCACGACGAATACGCAGTATTTT
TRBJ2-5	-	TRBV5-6	CASSLYSGWERETQYF	TGTGCCAGCAGCTTGTATTCTGGGTGGGAGCGAGAGACCCAGTACTTC
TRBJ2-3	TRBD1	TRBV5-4	CASSRTGGLDTQYF	TGTGCCAGCAGCCGGACAGGGGGCTTGGATACGCAGTATTTT
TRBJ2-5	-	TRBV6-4	CASSVDYQETQYF	TGTGCCAGCAGTGTCGACTACCAAGAGACCCAGTACTTC
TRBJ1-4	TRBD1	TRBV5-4	CASSPTGTGNEKLFF	TGTGCCAGCAGCCCGACCGGGACAGGGAATGAAAAACTGTTTTTT
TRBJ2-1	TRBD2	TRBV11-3	CASSLGSGSQYNEQFF	TGTGCCAGCAGCTTGGGGAGCGGGAGTCAGTACAATGAGCAGTTCTTC
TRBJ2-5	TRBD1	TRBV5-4	CASSRDRGEETQYF	TGTGCCAGCAGCCGGGACAGGGGGGAAGAGACCCAGTACTTC
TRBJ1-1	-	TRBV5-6	CASSLAGEGSYTEAFF	TGTGCCAGCAGCTTGGCCGGGGAGGGGTCGTACACTGAAGCTTTCTTT
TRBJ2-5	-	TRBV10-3	CAISPSGQETQYF	TGTGCCATCAGTCCAAGCGGACAAGAGACCCAGTACTTC
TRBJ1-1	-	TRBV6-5	CASSYEAGPNTEAFF	TGTGCCAGCAGTTACGAGGCAGGGCCGAACACTGAAGCTTTCTTT
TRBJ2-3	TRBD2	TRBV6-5	CASSYSRTSPDTQYF	TGTGCCAGCAGTTACTCCCGGACTAGCCCAGATACGCAGTATTTT
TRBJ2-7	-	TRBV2	CASSERYEQYF	TGTGCCAGCAGTGAACGGTACGAGCAGTACTTC
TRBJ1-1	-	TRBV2	CASSEQGNTEAFF	TGTGCCAGCAGTGAACAGGGGAACACTGAAGCTTTCTTT
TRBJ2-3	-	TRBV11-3	CASSLESADTQYF	TGTGCCAGCAGCTTAGAGTCCGCAGATACGCAGTATTTT
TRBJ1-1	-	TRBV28	CASNRAMNTEAFF	TGTGCCAGCAACAGGGCTATGAACACTGAAGCTTTCTTT
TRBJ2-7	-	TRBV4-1	CASSLHTSEQYF	TGCGCCAGCAGCCTCCACACCTCCGAGCAGTACTTC
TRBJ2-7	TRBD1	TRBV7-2	CASSPYRGVLISYEQYF	TGTGCCAGCAGCCCATACAGGGGGGTACTGATCTCCTACGAGCAGTACTTC
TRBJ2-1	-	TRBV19	CASSSQRSGEQFF	TGTGCCAGTAGTAGCCAAAGGAGCGGGGAGCAGTTCTTC
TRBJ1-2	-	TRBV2	CASTPTGSLNYGYTF	TGTGCCAGCACACCTACCGGGAGCCTCAACTATGGCTACACCTTC
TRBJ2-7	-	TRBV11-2	CASSLDHAYSPYF	TGTGCCAGCAGCTTAGATCATGCCTACAGTCCGTACTTC
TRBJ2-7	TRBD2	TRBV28	CASNPPLATYEQYF	TGTGCCAGCAATCCCCCACTAGCGACCTACGAGCAGTACTTC
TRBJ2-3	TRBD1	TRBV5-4	CASSSLGDRDTDTQYF	TGTGCCAGCAGCTCCCTAGGGGACAGGGACACAGATACGCAGTATTTT
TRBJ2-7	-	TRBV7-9	CASRRSSYEQYF	TGTGCCAGCAGAAGGAGCTCCTACGAGCAGTACTTC
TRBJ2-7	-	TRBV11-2	CASSLGNIYEQYF	TGTGCCAGCAGCTTAGGCAACATTTACGAGCAGTACTTC
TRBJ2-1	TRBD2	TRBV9	CASSVALAGVTYNEQFF	TGTGCCAGCAGCGTAGCTCTAGCGGGAGTAACCTACAATGAGCAGTTCTTC
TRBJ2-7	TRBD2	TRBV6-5	CASSRYGLADYEQYF	TGTGCCAGCAGTCGCTACGGACTAGCGGACTACGAGCAGTACTTC
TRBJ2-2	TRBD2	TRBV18	CASSPWTSGNTGELFF	TGTGCCAGCTCACCCTGGACTAGCGGAAACACCGGGGAGCTGTTTTTT
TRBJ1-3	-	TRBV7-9	CASSLIRQGRSGNTIYF	TGTGCCAGCAGCTTAATCCGCCAGGGAAGGTCTGGAAACACCATATATTTT
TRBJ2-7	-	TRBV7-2	CASSLAGEGEQYF	TGTGCCAGCAGCTTAGCGGGAGAGGGCGAGCAGTACTTC
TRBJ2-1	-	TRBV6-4	CASSDELAPGYEQFF	TGTGCCAGCAGTGACGAACTAGCCCCTGGCTATGAGCAGTTCTTC
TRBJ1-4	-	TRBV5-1	CASSLAGEKLFF	TGCGCCAGCAGCTTGGCCGGGGAAAAACTGTTTTTT
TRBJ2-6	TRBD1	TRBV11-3	CASSPRGTGANVLTF	TGTGCCAGCAGCCCCAGGGGGACCGGGGCCAACGTCCTGACTTTC
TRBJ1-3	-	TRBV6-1	CASSDTQSSGNTIYF	TGTGCCAGCAGTGACACACAGAGCTCTGGAAACACCATATATTTT
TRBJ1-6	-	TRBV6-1	CASSEGEGYLGSPLHF	TGTGCCAGCAGTGAAGGAGAGGGCTATCTAGGTTCACCCCTCCACTTT
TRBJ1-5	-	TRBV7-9	CASSLSGEGGNQPQHF	TGTGCCAGCAGCTTAAGTGGGGAAGGGGGCAATCAGCCCCAGCATTTT
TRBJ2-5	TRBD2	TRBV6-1	CASSELAGGQETQYF	TGTGCCAGCAGTGAACTAGCGGGAGGGCAAGAGACCCAGTACTTC
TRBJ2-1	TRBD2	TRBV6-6	CASLLAGGWGNEQFF	TGTGCCAGCTTACTAGCGGGAGGGTGGGGCAATGAGCAGTTCTTC
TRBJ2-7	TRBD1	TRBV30	CAWAGTGRYEQYF	TGTGCCTGGGCGGGGACAGGGAGGTACGAGCAGTACTTC
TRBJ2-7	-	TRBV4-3	CASSQDKLQGVSYEQYF	TGCGCCAGCAGCCAAGATAAGTTGCAGGGTGTATCCTACGAGCAGTACTTC
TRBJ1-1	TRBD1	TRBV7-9	CASSLAVGTGAAFF	TGTGCCAGCAGCTTAGCGGTTGGGACAGGGGCCGCTTTCTTT
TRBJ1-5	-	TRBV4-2	CASSRAEDGNQPQHF	TGTGCCAGCAGCCGGGCGGAGGACGGCAATCAGCCCCAGCATTTT
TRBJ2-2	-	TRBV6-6	CAVRQQVYTGELFF	TGTGCCGTCCGCCAGCAGGTGTACACCGGGGAGCTGTTTTTT
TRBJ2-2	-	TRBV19	CASSIRDLVANTGELFF	TGTGCCAGTAGTATCCGTGACTTAGTCGCGAACACCGGGGAGCTGTTTTTT
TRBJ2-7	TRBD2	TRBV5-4	CASSYGLAGVSGEQYF	TGTGCCAGCAGCTACGGACTAGCGGGAGTCTCAGGCGAGCAGTACTTC
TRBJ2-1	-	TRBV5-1	CASRIGIGVGSYNEQFF	TGCGCCAGCAGGATCGGGATCGGCGTCGGGTCCTACAATGAGCAGTTCTTC
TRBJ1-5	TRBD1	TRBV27	CASRRSDVGQGPYSNQPQHF	TGTGCCAGCAGACGTTCAGACGTGGGACAGGGGCCCTATAGCAATCAGCCCCAGCATTTT
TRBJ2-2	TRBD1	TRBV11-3	CASSSPGTGAGELFF	TGTGCCAGCAGCTCCCCCGGGACAGGGGCCGGGGAGCTGTTTTTT
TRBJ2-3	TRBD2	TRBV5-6	CASSWPTSGADTQYF	TGTGCCAGCAGCTGGCCGACTAGCGGGGCAGATACGCAGTATTTT
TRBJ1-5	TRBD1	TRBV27	CASSLRGGGQPQHF	TGTGCCAGCAGTTTACGAGGGGGCGGGCAGCCCCAGCATTTT
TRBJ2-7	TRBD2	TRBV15	CATSRSAILAGAQEQYF	TGTGCCACCAGCAGATCTGCGATCCTAGCGGGAGCTCAGGAGCAGTACTTC